The next 24 T cell receptor beta chains were all read from a single sample in a study of shared clonotypes between healthy human individuals (dated by TCRdb to about 2020). The receptor library was made with the immunoSEQ multiplex PCR assay. TCRdb obtained this table from immuneACCESS and retained in-frame rearrangements with V and J assigned. These tables miss some clones; where compared with another copy, unresolved V genes account for less than half of the shortfall, and the remainder is unexplained. The sample includes 850,000 to 1,200,000 clones, with roughly 80% observed a single time. The ten largest clonotypes hold approximately 1.5% of the sample. Sequencing was performed on memory CD4+ T cells sorted from blood. The cell subset or site label on this specimen signifies: CD45RA-negative fraction. These receptors were taken from a man younger than 30 in good health.

The chain couples TRBV27 to TRBJ2-3; D not resolved. This CDR3 region has 13 residues. Trimming stripped 6 bases from V and 2 bases from J, with 9 bases between. The V gene's germline CDR1 is MNHEY and CDR2 SMNVEV (reference sequence). Written as DNA, the CDR3 is TGTGCCAGCAGCTACCAGGTCACAGATACGCAGTATTTT. As protein: CASSYQVTDTQYF.

The chain links TRBV5-4 to TRBJ2-3; 15 nucleotides line up with TRBD2. The CDR3 contains 18 residues. The ends lost 4 bases at V and 3 bases at J; junction bases unmatched: 9. The V gene's germline CDR1 is SGHNT and CDR2 YYREEE (reference sequence). The CDR3 region is CASSPGLAGGRGTDTQYF. CDR3 coding DNA: TGTGCCAGCAGCCCGGGACTAGCGGGAGGACGGGGGACAGATACGCAGTATTTT. Using reference TRBV5-4 and TRBJ2-3 for the parts outside the CDR3, the full variable domain is ETGVTQSPTHLIKTRGQQVTLRCSSQSGHNTVSWYQQALGQGPQFIFQYYREEENGRGNFPPRFSGLQFPNYSSELNVNALELDDSALYLCASSPGLAGGRGTDTQYFGPGTRLTVL.

The rearrangement uses TRBV2 and TRBJ2-5, with D possibly matching TRBD2 (5 bases). Germline V gene sequence: CDR1 SNHLY, CDR2 FYNNEI. V lost 5 bases to trimming and J lost 2 bases, with 15 bases between them. This CDR3 contains 15 residues. The CDR3 sequence: CASSTRDRKQETQYF. The CDR3 coding sequence is TGTGCCAGCAGTACCCGGGATCGGAAACAAGAGACCCAGTACTTC.

This chain links TRBV7-2 with TRBJ2-1; 9 bases map to TRBD1. With V trimmed by 4 bases and J by 12 bases, 13 bases remained unmatched. The germline gives CDR1 SGHTA, CDR2 FQGNSA. CDR3 size: 15 residues. The CDR3 loop reads CASSSGQGTTMAQFF. The CDR3 coding sequence is TGTGCCAGCAGCTCCGGACAGGGGACCACAATGGCGCAGTTCTTC.

The V call is TRBV2, the J call TRBJ2-1; the match to TRBD2 covers 13 bases. This CDR3 has 17 residues. The J segment lost 6 bases and the V segment lost 6 bases, leaving 11 bases of the junction unmatched. Germline values: CDR1 SNHLY, CDR2 FYNNEI. The CDR3 sequence: CASSDRLAGGRTNEQFF. The CDR3 nucleotides read TGTGCCAGCAGCGACAGACTAGCGGGAGGCCGAACCAATGAGCAGTTCTTC.

This clone was observed a handful of times. The V and J genes are TRBV9 and TRBJ2-1; possible D gene TRBD2, 6 bases. Per germline, CDR1 SGDLS and CDR2 YYNGEE. Trimming removed 7 bases from V and 5 bases from J, with 10 bases in between. This CDR3 comprises 12 residues. The CDR3: CASSSGDNEQFF. The DNA of the CDR3 is TGTGCCAGCTCGTCGGGGGACAATGAGCAGTTCTTC.

Regarding this clone: At one of its ends the junction is not consistent with the germline gene, which may arise from a read error. The chain joins TRBV28 to TRBJ2-4; no definite D call. The CDR3 runs 13 residues. Germline V lookup: CDR1 MDHEN, CDR2 SYDVKM. The CDR3 DNA reads as TGTGCCAGCAGTTTGGCAGCCCAAAACATTCAGTACTTC. It encodes CASSLAAQNIQYF.

Comments on this clone: The sample contains more than one DNA sequence encoding this CDR3. This sequence joins TRBV9 and TRBJ2-7, with 8 bases identical to TRBD1. V shed 3 bases and J 1 base; nucleotides not matched to a gene: 6. CDR1 and CDR2 from the germline V gene are SGDLS and YYNGEE. CDR3 size: 15 residues. The CDR3, as DNA: TGTGCCAGCAGCGCACGGACAGGGTCTTCCTACGAGCAGTACTTC. Amino acids: CASSARTGSSYEQYF.

V usage is TRBV9 and J usage is TRBJ2-1; 7 nucleotides line up with TRBD2. CDR3 length equals 17 residues. Germline-derived CDR1 and CDR2 are SGDLS and YYNGEE. The V gene end was trimmed by 4 bases and the J gene end by 1 base; junction bases not matched to a gene: 11. In nucleotides, the CDR3 is TGTGCCAGCAGCAAAGGGACTATAAATTTGTCCTACAATGAGCAGTTCTTC. Amino acid sequence: CASSKGTINLSYNEQFF.

The J gene is TRBJ2-3, the V gene TRBV11-2; TRBD2 matches at 7 bases. Germline CDR1 and CDR2: SGHAT and FQNNGV. The CDR3 extends over 15 amino acids. The V segment lost 5 bases and the J segment 2 bases; nucleotides outside the gene matches: 7. The CDR3 is CASSLQRGLTDTQYF. CDR3 sequence (DNA): TGTGCCAGCAGCCTCCAGCGGGGCCTCACAGATACGCAGTATTTT.

The rearrangement links TRBV7-2 to TRBJ1-4; 7 nucleotides agree with TRBD1. Per germline, CDR1 SGHTA and CDR2 FQGNSA. The J segment lost 3 bases and the V segment lost 1 base, leaving 5 bases of the junction unmatched. The CDR3 runs 16 residues. The CDR3: CASSLGGGTANEKLFF. The DNA of the CDR3 is TGTGCCAGCAGCTTAGGAGGCGGGACAGCTAATGAAAAACTGTTTTTT. Full variable domain (rest looked up from reference TRBV7-2 and TRBJ1-4): GAGVSQSPSNKVTEKGKDVELRCDPISGHTALYWYRQSLGQGLEFLIYFQGNSAPDKSGLPSDRFSAERTGGSVSTLTIQRTQQEDSAVYLCASSLGGGTANEKLFFGSGTQLSVL.

This chain joins TRBV27 and TRBJ1-2, with 7 bases that match TRBD1. The V segment lost 2 bases and the J segment 7 bases; nucleotides outside the gene matches: 7. Germline V gene lookup returns CDR1 MNHEY and CDR2 SMNVEV (reference sequence). The CDR3 has 14 residues. The CDR3 region is CASSLRGGAGGYTF. The DNA of the CDR3 is TGTGCCAGCAGTTTAAGAGGGGGCGCGGGTGGCTACACCTTC.

This chain connects TRBV4-3 to TRBJ2-7, with 7 bases matching TRBD1. J gave up 0 bases and V 0 bases, and 5 bases lay outside the gene matches. Germline CDR1 LGHNA, CDR2 YSLEER. The CDR3 has 16 residues. The CDR3 is CASSQDGTARSYEQYF. The CDR3 coding sequence is TGCGCCAGCAGCCAAGACGGGACAGCCCGCTCCTACGAGCAGTACTTC.

This rearrangement joins TRBV6-5 to TRBJ2-3, with TRBD1 as a possible D gene (8 bases). Trimming removed 6 bases from V and 4 bases from J, with 11 bases in between. Germline V gene data show CDR1 as MNHEY and CDR2 as SVGAGI. This CDR3 is built from 13 residues. The CDR3 spells CASRTGGADTQYF. In DNA form, the CDR3 reads TGTGCCAGCAGAACAGGGGGGGCAGATACGCAGTATTTT.

Concerning this clone itself: One junction end does not reproduce the germline sequence, and a read error may be involved. V is TRBV18 and J is TRBJ2-1; D might be TRBD1 or TRBD2, each matching 5 bases. The CDR3 loop spans 11 amino acids. From germline, CDR1 is KGHSH and CDR2 LQKENI. The CDR3 sequence: CASSSGPVSIF. The CDR3 nucleotides are TGTGCCAGCTCATCGGGACCCGTGTCCATCTTC.

This rearrangement joins TRBV7-9 to TRBJ2-3, with 8 bases that match TRBD2. The CDR3 runs to 16 residues. Trimming at V came to 1 base and at J to 4 bases, leaving 7 bases not matched to a gene. Germline V CDR1 and CDR2: SEHNR, FQNEAQ (reference sequence). Written as DNA, the CDR3 is TGTGCCAGCAGCTTAGTGTTACTAGCGGATCCAGATACGCAGTATTTT. Protein: CASSLVLLADPDTQYF.

V and J are TRBV7-6 and TRBJ1-1; unclear D gene. The V gene's germline CDR1 is SGHVS and CDR2 FNYEAQ. CDR3 length equals 18 residues. Trimming left V 1 base short and J 1 base short, with 19 bases between. The CDR3 nucleotides read TGTGCCAGCAGCTTAGTTATCAACAGCGAAGCGAAGAACACTGAAGCTTTCTTT. Amino acids: CASSLVINSEAKNTEAFF. The complete variable domain, with remaining parts taken from reference TRBV7-6 and TRBJ1-1, reads GAGVSQSPRYKVTKRGQDVALRCDPISGHVSLYWYRQALGQGPEFLTYFNYEAQQDKSGLPNDRFSAERPEGSISTLTIQRTEQRDSAMYRCASSLVINSEAKNTEAFFGQGTRLTVV.

The chain combines TRBV6-5 with TRBJ2-7; D may be TRBD1 (6 bases). With 5 bases removed from V and 5 bases from J, the gap between germline ends came to 16 bases. Germline values: CDR1 MNHEY, CDR2 SVGAGI. The CDR3 is made up of 14 amino acids. The CDR3 DNA sequence: TGTGCCAGCAGTGAGGGACATCCGTCGGACGAGCAGTACTTC. As protein: CASSEGHPSDEQYF.

The genes are TRBV6-5 and TRBJ2-1, with D possibly TRBD2 on 5 matching bases. V was trimmed by 2 bases and J by 4 bases, leaving 12 bases between them. Per germline, CDR1 MNHEY and CDR2 SVGAGI. This CDR3 spans 15 amino acids. The CDR3 spells CASSYGAGTYNEQFF. As DNA, the CDR3 is TGTGCCAGCAGTTACGGCGCGGGCACTTACAATGAGCAGTTCTTC.

A word on this clone: The same CDR3 arises from other DNA sequences in this sample as well. The chain joins TRBV4-3 to TRBJ2-3; TRBD2 matches at 8 bases. The CDR3 spans 18 residues. The germline gives CDR1 LGHNA, CDR2 YSLEER. V lost 0 bases and J lost 6; bases outside the gene matches: 14. The CDR3 protein is CASSQDLASGSRADTQYF. CDR3 sequence (DNA): TGCGCCAGCAGCCAAGATCTGGCTAGCGGGTCCAGAGCGGATACGCAGTATTTT.

This clone was counted once. The chain employs TRBV6-6 and TRBJ2-1; possibly TRBD1 or TRBD2 for D (6 bases each). V was shortened by 7 bases and J by 7 bases, with 20 bases between the two germline ends. Germline V CDR1 and CDR2: MNHNY, SVGAGI (reference sequence). The CDR3 contains 15 residues. The CDR3 DNA follows: TGTGCCAGCACTCTCACGGGGGCAGTGTTAAATGAGCAGTTCTTC. It specifies CASTLTGAVLNEQFF.

The chain links TRBV6-4 to TRBJ2-7; D unresolved. CDR1 MRHNA and CDR2 SNTAGT come from the germline V gene. This CDR3 is built from 16 residues. V lost 3 bases to trimming and J lost 0 bases, with 15 bases between them. This chain's CDR3 is CASSENVGPSSYEQYF. CDR3 DNA: TGTGCCAGCAGTGAAAATGTAGGTCCGAGCTCCTACGAGCAGTACTTC.

The chain has TRBV11-2 and TRBJ2-2; 11 bases agree with TRBD2. V lost 4 bases and J lost 6; bases outside the gene matches: 16. The CDR3 has 19 amino acids. Germline assignment: CDR1 SGHAT and CDR2 FQNNGV. The CDR3 here is CASSSLLTSGVNRAGELFF. In DNA form, the CDR3 reads TGTGCCAGCAGCTCACTCCTGACTAGCGGGGTGAATAGGGCCGGGGAGCTGTTTTTT.

The chain is built from TRBV6-5 and TRBJ1-2; no definite D call. The CDR3 is 14 residues long. The germline V gene has CDR1 MNHEY and CDR2 SVGAGI. Trimming took off 6 bases at V and 0 bases at J, with 11 bases between the two ends. CDR3 DNA: TGTGCCAGCAGAGCTCGGGCTTCTAACTATGGCTACACCTTC. This encodes CASRARASNYGYTF.